The rows below give T cell receptor beta chains drawn from one sample of a study of identical twins. TCRdb used MiXCR to reprocess the 5' RACE reads, holding one entry per CDR3 protein. Of fewer than 550,000 distinct CDR3 sequences listed, roughly 15% were seen once; the top ten hold nearly 0.45%. The sample was also reused in another study, on yellow fever vaccine responses in identical twins.

Sequenced sample: CD4+ T cells sorted from blood. The source is a woman in her late teens or twenties in good health. Both conserved end residues are part of each CDR3. Fields, in order: D gene, V gene, clone size, J gene, CDR3 DNA, CDR3 protein. The D gene is left open where the match is weak. Rows give clone size only sometimes, using once, few, many, or a class for an expanded clone.

TRBD1	TRBV12-3/TRBV12-4	few	TRBJ1-1	TGTGCCAGCACTGTGACAGGGCGACGCACTGAAGCTTTCTTT	CASTVTGRRTEAFF
TRBD2	TRBV12-3/TRBV12-4	.	TRBJ2-1	TGTGCCAGCAGTCCAGGACTAGCGCATTACAATGAGCAGTTCTTC	CASSPGLAHYNEQFF
TRBD1	TRBV5-1	many	TRBJ2-2	TGCGCCAGCAGCGAGGGGGCCAGGGCGAACACCGGGGAGCTGTTTTTT	CASSEGARANTGELFF
.	TRBV28	many	TRBJ1-5	TGTGCCAGCACCCCTCCGGGGGTAAATAATCAGCCCCAGCATTTT	CASTPPGVNNQPQHF
TRBD2	TRBV28	.	TRBJ2-1	TGTGCCAGCAGTTTACTAGCGGGGGGATGGGATGAGCAGTTCTTC	CASSLLAGGWDEQFF
.	TRBV10-2	few	TRBJ1-6	TGCGCCAGGTGGACAGAAAATTCACCCCTCCACTTT	CARWTENSPLHF
.	TRBV29-1	many	TRBJ2-3	TGCAGCGTCGAATACGGGAAAGGGGATACGCAGTATTTT	CSVEYGKGDTQYF
.	TRBV11-2	few	TRBJ2-1	TGTGCCAGCAGCTCAGGTTTGGGTAATGAGCAGTTCTTC	CASSSGLGNEQFF
.	TRBV4-2	many	TRBJ1-1	TGTGCCAGCAGCCAAGAACAGGGAAAGAACACTGAAGCTTTCTTT	CASSQEQGKNTEAFF
.	TRBV6-1	few	TRBJ1-1	TGTGCCAGCACCGAAAGTATTGGGGCTGAAGCTTTCTTT	CASTESIGAEAFF
TRBD2	TRBV5-1	.	TRBJ2-5	TGCGCCAGCAGCTTGGGGTCTAGCGGTTTGGAGACCCAGTACTTC	CASSLGSSGLETQYF
.	TRBV10-3	many	TRBJ2-1	TGTGCCATCAGGGCCGTTGCCTACAATGAGCAGTTCTTC	CAIRAVAYNEQFF
TRBD2	TRBV11-2	.	TRBJ2-1	TGTGCCAGCAGCTTTGGGTCTAGCGGGATTCGCTACAATGAGCAGTTCTTC	CASSFGSSGIRYNEQFF
TRBD2	TRBV20-1	.	TRBJ2-5	TGCAGTGCCTCCAGGAGCGGGGGGCCGGAGGAGACCCAGTACTTC	CSASRSGGPEETQYF
TRBD2	TRBV5-1	few	TRBJ2-7	TGCGCCAGCAGCAAAACTAGCGGAGTTTACTACGAGCAGTACTTC	CASSKTSGVYYEQYF
TRBD2	TRBV3-1	.	TRBJ2-1	TGTGCCAGCACCCTACTAGCGGGGGGGGGCACAGAGCAGTTCTTC	CASTLLAGGGTEQFF
TRBD1	TRBV12-3/TRBV12-4	many	TRBJ2-2	TGTGCCAGCAGTTTACAGGGGGCGGGCGGGGAGCTGTTTTTT	CASSLQGAGGELFF
TRBD2	TRBV20-1	few	TRBJ2-5	TGCAGTGCTAGGGGGGGACTACCGATGGAGACCCAGTACTTC	CSARGGLPMETQYF
.	TRBV12-3/TRBV12-4	few	TRBJ1-1	TGTGCCAGCACCTTAGGGGCAGCCGCGAGGAACACTGAAGCTTTCTTT	CASTLGAAARNTEAFF
.	TRBV12-3/TRBV12-4	.	TRBJ2-5	TGTGCCAGCAGTTTAGAAAGGAGGGAAGAGACCCAGTACTTC	CASSLERREETQYF
TRBD1	TRBV7-9	.	TRBJ2-1	TGTGCCAGCAGCTTAAGACAGGGGGCTAGGGGTGAGCAGTTCTTC	CASSLRQGARGEQFF
.	TRBV20-1	few	TRBJ1-1	TGCAGTGCTATTAGAAACACTGAAGCTTTCTTT	CSAIRNTEAFF
TRBD2	TRBV9	many	TRBJ2-2	TGTGCCAGCAGCTCGGGACTAGCGGGAAACACCGGGGAGCTGTTTTTT	CASSSGLAGNTGELFF
.	TRBV11-3	.	TRBJ2-1	TGTGCCAGCAGGCGCAGCAATGAGCAGTTCTTC	CASRRSNEQFF
.	TRBV11-3	once	TRBJ2-2	TGTGCCAGCAGCCCCGGGGGGACAGCTGCCGGGGAGCTGTTTTTT	CASSPGGTAAGELFF
TRBD2	TRBV4-2	.	TRBJ2-1	TGTGCCAGCGTTCGACTAGCGAATGGGAATGAGCAGTTCTTC	CASVRLANGNEQFF
.	TRBV10-3	.	TRBJ2-5	TGTGCCTCACGGATGGGACGACAACAAGAGACCCAGTACTTC	CASRMGRQQETQYF
.	TRBV20-1	.	TRBJ2-2	TGCAGTGCTTTCCATCGGGGCGACACCGGGGAGCTGTTTTTT	CSAFHRGDTGELFF
.	TRBV5-1	many	TRBJ2-2	TGCGCCAGCAGCTCGGGACCTACCGGGGAGCTGTTTTTT	CASSSGPTGELFF
TRBD1	TRBV10-3	many	TRBJ2-7	TGTGCCATCAGTGTAGGGGGCAGCGCCACACTCGAGCAGTACTTC	CAISVGGSATLEQYF
TRBD2	TRBV12-3/TRBV12-4	few	TRBJ2-4	TGTGCCAGCAGTTCCAGCGGGATAGGTGACATTCAGTACTTC	CASSSSGIGDIQYF
TRBD1	TRBV7-2	.	TRBJ2-7	TGTGCCAGCAGCCAATCGGGGACAGGGTCCTACGAGCAGTACTTC	CASSQSGTGSYEQYF
TRBD1	TRBV28	many	TRBJ2-4	TGTGCCAGCAGTTTAGGGTCAGGGGGCGCTCCCAAAAACATTCAGTACTTC	CASSLGSGGAPKNIQYF
.	TRBV6-5	.	TRBJ2-3	TGTGCCAGCAGTTACGGGGTTAGCACAGATACGCAGTATTTT	CASSYGVSTDTQYF
TRBD1	TRBV12-3/TRBV12-4	few	TRBJ2-3	TGTGCCAGCAGCCCCGGACAGGCCCCTACTTATGACGCGCAGTATTTT	CASSPGQAPTYDAQYF
TRBD2	TRBV20-1	few	TRBJ2-1	TGCAGTGCTAGAGCACTAGCGAATGAGCAGTTCTTC	CSARALANEQFF
.	TRBV7-9	.	TRBJ1-5	TGTGCCAGCAGCCGAGGGGGTTTCAATCAGCCCCAGCATTTT	CASSRGGFNQPQHF
TRBD2	TRBV6-1	many	TRBJ2-1	TGTGCCAGCAGAAAAACCGGGACTAGCGGGAACAATGAGCAGTTCTTC	CASRKTGTSGNNEQFF
.	TRBV28	.	TRBJ2-2	TGTGCCAGCAGTACCTTTAACACCGGGGAGCTGTTTTTT	CASSTFNTGELFF
.	TRBV2	.	TRBJ2-1	TGTGCCAGCAGAATAACGGCCACCCGTGAGCAGTTCTTC	CASRITATREQFF
.	TRBV11-2	few	TRBJ1-2	TGTGCCAGCAGCGCCTCGGGCAGCTATGGCTACACCTTC	CASSASGSYGYTF
TRBD2	TRBV12-3/TRBV12-4	.	TRBJ2-1	TGTGCCAGCAGTCCTAGGACTAGCGGGAGATTTAATGAGCAGTTCTTC	CASSPRTSGRFNEQFF